These 5 T cell receptor beta chains originate from one sample sequenced in a study of T cell responses to AZD1222 COVID-19 vaccine. Here immunoSEQ multiplex PCR was the method, and the copy in TCRdb shows in-frame clones only, minus some. The table lists 120,000 or so clones, around 90% of them singletons. The source was peripheral blood, collected on day 0 of AZD1222 vaccination. The receptors were sampled from an adult in good health.

The rearrangement links TRBV6-4 to TRBJ1-5, with 8 bases matching TRBD1. Germline V gene data show CDR1 as MRHNA and CDR2 as SNTAGT. V lost 5 bases to trimming and J lost 2 bases; unmatched junction nucleotides: 11. The CDR3 extends over 17 amino acids. CDR3: CASSPTGVLVGNQPQHF. The DNA of the CDR3 is TGTGCCAGCAGTCCGACAGGGGTGTTGGTCGGCAATCAGCCCCAGCATTTT.

This clone appeared a single time. The chain is built from TRBV29-1 and TRBJ2-7; maybe TRBD1 (5 bases). This CDR3 contains 15 residues. Germline values: CDR1 SQVTM, CDR2 ANQGSEA. Trimming removed 0 bases from V and 0 bases from J, with 12 bases in between. The CDR3 DNA reads as TGCAGCGTTGAAGAAAGCAGGGTTAGCTCCTACGAGCAGTACTTC. Protein: CSVEESRVSSYEQYF.

The rearrangement links TRBV7-9 to TRBJ1-4; D is uncertain. The V end was cut by 5 bases, the J end by 0 bases, with 22 bases between. CDR1 SEHNR and CDR2 FQNEAQ come from the germline V gene (reference sequence). The CDR3 sequence is 19 residues long. The CDR3, as DNA: TGTGCCAGCAGCCCCGGTCAGGTCTCACCTTGGTCAACTAATGAAAAACTGTTTTTT. Residues: CASSPGQVSPWSTNEKLFF.

V is TRBV6-5 and J is TRBJ1-2; tentatively, D is TRBD1 (6 bases). CDR3 length: 13 amino acids. V shed 2 bases and J shed 3 bases, with 7 bases lying between them. CDR1 and CDR2 (germline): MNHEY, SVGAGI. As DNA, the CDR3 is TGTGCCAGCAGTTACGGGGGGCACTATGGCTACACCTTC. As protein: CASSYGGHYGYTF.

This clone appeared a few times. This chain connects TRBV19 to TRBJ2-1, with D perhaps matching TRBD1 (5 bases). Germline lookup yields CDR1 LNHDA and CDR2 SQIVND (reference sequence). The CDR3 length is 13 residues. V shed 3 bases and J shed 9 bases, with 12 bases lying between them. This CDR3 is CASSIQVRGEQFF. CDR3 bases: TGTGCCAGTAGTATCCAGGTTAGGGGTGAGCAGTTCTTC.